The T cell receptor beta chain described here comes from a study of shared clonotypes between healthy human individuals (dated by TCRdb to 2019 to 2021). Regarding the study in general: A couple of women and a few men aged 18 to 49 years were included in the cohort. For each donor, CD4 naive and CD4 memory were each run on three plates, CD8 naive on two plates, and CD8 memory on one plate. Blood TCR repertoires of about 5 healthy adults were deeply sequenced to estimate repertoire size and the extent of clonotype sharing between individuals. To increase sequencing depth and limit assay-specific biases, TCR repertoire library preparation and sequencing were carried out by different laboratories using diverse techniques. Each donor's leukapheresis produced roughly between roughly 0.9 and 9 billion PBMCs. The paper as a whole reports these results and caveats: Compared with non-shared clonotypes, clonotypes shared by all four sorted-subset donors had higher generation probabilities. Because the study included only a small number of donors, the genetic and exposure-history diversity represented was limited. Naive subsets generally had larger estimated clonotype richness than memory subsets. Incomplete sequencing was indicated by rarefaction of sorted-subset datasets, despite the large sequencing depth. Only blood was sampled, and tissue TCR repertoires likely differ from those in blood. Sharing across a few donors was observed for approximately 5% of naive CD4, 3% to 3.5% of naive CD8, 2% to 2.5% of memory CD4, and about 0.39% of memory CD8 clonotypes. Based on pairwise subsampling, the degree of clonotype sharing among donors was expected to be affected by sequencing depth.

TCR CDR3 regions were amplified from genomic DNA by multiplex PCR using the deep immunoSEQ assay. For each cell subset, the extracted genomic DNA was distributed evenly across all wells of several immunoSEQ 96-well plates, and each plate served as one replicate. For sorted subsets, approximately 210 ng genomic DNA, equal to tens of thousands of T cell genomes, was loaded into each replicate PCR. Purified libraries were measured with a Qubit 3.0 fluorometer, size-checked on a Bioanalyzer 2100, and measured again with the KAPA Library Quantification kit. Each immunoSEQ 96-well plate was sequenced on its own single-read 150-cycle Illumina NextSeq 550 flow cell. As for the original processing: Because the immunoSEQ output included only junctional sequences and no quality scores, the filtering could not be the same as the filtering used for full-length reads. Sequences were annotated with PyIR, a Python wrapper for IgBLAST v1.9, and V/J genes and CDR3 were assigned using IMGT germline references. Any read was removed if the V/J assignment was weak (E-value above 1e-6), the CDR3 was missing, or the read contained stop codons, out-of-frame junctions, or ambiguous translated residues. V3J clonotypes were defined as sequences sharing an identical inferred V gene, J gene, and CDR3 amino acid sequence. To compute the percentage overlap between repertoires, the number of shared unique clonotypes was divided by the size of the smaller repertoire. Three approaches were used to assess repertoire richness: RTK rarefaction, the Chao1 estimator, and Recon v2.1 estimates of unobserved clonotypes. For all TCRbeta clonotypes obtained by the gDNA method from a few donors, generation probabilities were computed with OLGA. The table comes from immuneACCESS by way of TCRdb, which keeps in-frame sequences with V and J called. Part of the clones is missing from these tables; in studies checked, under half for an unresolved V gene and the rest for unknown reasons. The V and J calls and clone size come from that table; D and trimming were worked out from the DNA. The sample table holds over a million clones, of which around 76% were seen once. Clones ranked in the top ten supply around 1.5% of the sample.

The donors were healthy, HIV-negative adults who had no recently reported acute infections or vaccinations. Every donor was a Caucasian adult residing in Nashville, Tennessee, USA. CD4+ T cells were enriched by magnetic negative selection, after which naive cells were positively selected on CD45RA and the negative fraction was taken as the memory subset. Blood was obtained by leukapheresis, after which PBMCs were separated by Ficoll-Histopaque density gradient centrifugation and cryopreserved in liquid nitrogen vapor phase. Analytical flow cytometry was used to check the purity and quantity of every magnetically sorted T cell population. Each sorted fraction had its genomic DNA isolated and then quantified by UV absorbance on a Nanodrop 2000c. V was cut back by 8 bases and J by 14 bases, leaving a gap of 17 bases between them. The CDR3 runs 11 residues from the cysteine to the phenylalanine. Only CDR3 DNA is held: 33 bases, read in frame from base 1. CDR1 and CDR2, looked up from the germline V gene, are SNHLY and FYNNEI.

This clone was counted a single time. This receptor's antigen is unknown. Per-base quality was not reported, and no clone a single base away is much larger than it. Sequenced: memory CD4+ T cells sorted from blood. The cell subset or site label, as the study defines it: CD45RA-negative fraction. The chain links TRBV2 with TRBJ2-3, and TRBD2 may be the D gene, going by 6 matching bases. This receptor was identified in a young man in good health. The nucleotide sequence is given as TGTGCCAGCGGACGGGCGGGGCCAGGGTATTTT. This yields the protein CASGRAGPGYF.